The 18 T cell receptor beta chains listed next were all sequenced from one sample in a study of blood T cell repertoires in COVID-19. Sequencing used immunoSEQ multiplex PCR; TCRdb keeps in-frame clones, though not all of them. The sample carries hundreds of thousands of clones, approximately 82% recorded once. The sample consisted of peripheral blood. The receptor source for this set is an elderly woman with acute or convalescent COVID-19.

The chain couples TRBV6-2 or TRBV6-3 to TRBJ1-1; 10 bases are shared with TRBD1. V shed 4 bases, J shed 1 base, and the junction held 6 bases outside the gene matches. Germline assignment: CDR1 MNHEY and CDR2 SVGEGT. The CDR3 runs to 16 residues. The CDR3 DNA reads as TGTGCCAGCAGTTCACCGGGACAGGGGTCGAACACTGAAGCTTTCTTT. Its protein product is CASSSPGQGSNTEAFF.

This chain connects TRBV5-6 to TRBJ2-7, with 7 bases lining up with TRBD1. The CDR3 spans 15 residues. V lost 1 base, J lost 4 bases, and 8 bases stayed unmatched. Per germline, CDR1 SGHDT and CDR2 YYEEEE. In DNA, the CDR3 is TGTGCCAGCAGCTTGACGGACAGGAAAGATTACGAGCAGTACTTC. Its protein product is CASSLTDRKDYEQYF.

V usage is TRBV2 and J usage is TRBJ1-4; 7 bases line up with TRBD1. The CDR3 covers 13 residues. CDR1 and CDR2 from the germline V gene are SNHLY and FYNNEI. J gave up 7 bases and V 10 bases, and 9 bases lay outside the gene matches. The CDR3 DNA reads TGTGCCACATCGTGGCAGGGGGGTGAAAAACTGTTTTTT. As protein: CATSWQGGEKLFF.

The V and J genes are TRBV6-6 and TRBJ2-5; TRBD2 matches at 10 bases. The length of the CDR3 is 16 residues. Germline CDR1 reads MNHNY; CDR2 reads SVGAGI (reference sequence). J lost 5 bases, V lost 2 bases, and 8 bases had no gene match. In DNA, the CDR3 is TGTGCCAGCAGTTACGCGGGGAGCGGGAGGGTCGAGACCCAGTACTTC. Translating gives CASSYAGSGRVETQYF.

This clone showed up just a few times. This chain joins TRBV7-6 and TRBJ2-7; D might be TRBD1 (6 bases). The CDR3 consists of 13 residues. CDR1 is SGHVS and CDR2 is FNYEAQ in the germline V gene. The V end lost 2 bases, the J end lost 3 bases, and 8 bases lay between the germline ends. The CDR3 sequence is CASSLRGFYEQYF. The DNA for the CDR3 is TGTGCCAGCAGCTTAAGGGGGTTCTACGAGCAGTACTTC.

This clone is medium-sized in the sample. CDR3 loop: CASSGTGAGYGYTF. In DNA form, the CDR3 reads TGTGCCAGCAGCGGAACAGGGGCGGGCTATGGCTACACCTTC. The chain is built from TRBV27 and TRBJ1-2; 7 positions match TRBD1. This CDR3 region has 14 residues. The V segment lost 6 bases and the J segment 4 bases; nucleotides outside the gene matches: 8. The germline CDR1 and CDR2 sequences are MNHEY and SMNVEV (reference sequence).

This clone showed up just once. The chain joins TRBV7-2 to TRBJ2-1, with TRBD2 matching 9 bases. The CDR3 contains 16 residues. Trimming removed 5 bases from V and 4 bases from J; junction bases left unmatched: 9. CDR1 is SGHTA, CDR2 FQGNSA, per germline. CDR3 nucleotide sequence: TGTGCCAGCAGCGTCTCCGGGACTAGCTCATACAATGAGCAGTTCTTC. Protein product: CASSVSGTSSYNEQFF.

This clone was counted a few times. V is TRBV6-1 and J is TRBJ2-2, with D possibly TRBD1 on 5 matching bases. V was clipped by 2 bases and J by 4 bases, with 8 bases between them. Germline CDR1 and CDR2: MNHNS and SASEGT. This CDR3 is built from 14 residues. CDR3 residues: CASSEIRGTGELFF. As DNA, the CDR3 is TGTGCCAGCAGTGAAATAAGGGGCACCGGGGAGCTGTTTTTT.

The chain is built from TRBV18 and TRBJ2-7; 9 nucleotides line up with TRBD1. The J segment lost 2 bases and the V segment lost 2 bases, leaving 1 base of the junction unmatched. Per germline, CDR1 KGHSH and CDR2 LQKENI. This CDR3 region has 14 residues. The CDR3 loop reads CASSPGTGTYEQYF. CDR3 coding DNA: TGTGCCAGCTCACCAGGGACAGGGACCTACGAGCAGTACTTC.

For this clone: Different DNA sequences within this sample yield the same CDR3. The chain employs TRBV7-8 and TRBJ1-2; TRBD1 agrees at 7 bases. The V gene's germline CDR1 is SGHVS and CDR2 FQNEAQ. This CDR3 contains 14 residues. Trimming at V came to 1 base and at J to 6 bases, leaving 5 bases not matched to a gene. CDR3 sequence reads: CASSLERQGDGYTF. CDR3 DNA sequence: TGTGCCAGCAGCTTAGAAAGACAGGGCGATGGCTACACCTTC.

This chain links TRBV11-3 with TRBJ2-1; 9 bases map to TRBD2. The J segment lost 3 bases and the V segment lost 0 bases, leaving 6 bases of the junction unmatched. The CDR3 contains 17 residues. Germline V lookup: CDR1 SGHNT, CDR2 YENEEA. The CDR3 DNA reads TGTGCCAGCAGCTTAGATGCGACTAGCGGAGTCTACAATGAGCAGTTCTTC. Translating it yields CASSLDATSGVYNEQFF.

The CDR3 reads CASSLGVTGDSNSPLHF. The CDR3 DNA is TGTGCCAGCAGCTTGGGGGTGACAGGGGACTCTAATTCACCCCTCCACTTT. The rearrangement uses TRBV5-4 and TRBJ1-6; 8 bases are a match to TRBD1. From germline, CDR1 is SGHNT and CDR2 YYREEE (reference sequence). This CDR3 has 17 residues. The J segment lost 6 bases and the V segment lost 0 bases, leaving 8 bases of the junction unmatched.

This chain links TRBV4-3 with TRBJ1-5, with no clear D. This CDR3 spans 13 amino acids. Trimming took 1 base from V and 4 from J, leaving 5 bases between them. Germline assignment: CDR1 LGHNA and CDR2 YSLEER. The CDR3 DNA reads as TGCGCCAGCAGCCAAGCTCTGAATCAGCCCCAGCATTTT. Protein product: CASSQALNQPQHF.

In its sample, this clone was seen once. This chain connects TRBV5-4 to TRBJ2-1, with 9 bases that match TRBD2. Germline CDR1 reads SGHNT; CDR2 reads YYREEE (reference sequence). J was trimmed by 4 bases and V by 1 base; bases with no gene match: 3. The CDR3 contains 15 residues. The CDR3 sequence: CASSLRLADYNEQFF. CDR3 bases: TGTGCCAGCAGCTTGAGACTAGCGGATTACAATGAGCAGTTCTTC.

The chain links TRBV19 to TRBJ2-1, with 9 bases aligning to TRBD2. Per the germline V gene, CDR1 is LNHDA and CDR2 is SQIVND (reference sequence). The J segment lost 11 bases and the V segment lost 5 bases, leaving 10 bases of the junction unmatched. This CDR3 spans 14 amino acids. CDR3 bases: TGTGCCAGTAGTGCTAGCGGGATCGGGGGTCAGCAGTTCTTC. Translating it yields CASSASGIGGQQFF.

The gene calls are TRBV18 and TRBJ2-7; TRBD1 matches 9 bases. J lost 5 bases, V lost 2 bases, and 4 bases had no gene match. Per the germline V gene, CDR1 is KGHSH and CDR2 is LQKENI. This CDR3 contains 14 residues. The DNA of the CDR3 is TGTGCCAGCTCACCAGGGACAGGGTCCCACGAGCAGTACTTC. This translates into CASSPGTGSHEQYF.

The rearrangement links TRBV3-1 (or the pseudogene TRBV3-2) to TRBJ2-7; perhaps TRBD1 as D (5 bases). Germline CDR1 is LGHDT and CDR2 is YNNKEL (reference sequence). V gave up 0 bases and J gave up 6 bases, with 6 bases separating them. This CDR3 has 12 amino acids. CDR3 protein: CASSQERGEQYF. The CDR3 DNA is TGTGCCAGCAGCCAAGAAAGGGGCGAGCAGTACTTC.

The rearrangement joins TRBV7-9 to TRBJ2-3; TRBD2 agrees at 7 bases. Germline-derived CDR1 and CDR2 are SEHNR and FQNEAQ (reference sequence). V was clipped by 1 base and J by 3 bases; unmatched bases: 7. The CDR3 is made up of 16 amino acids. CDR3 in amino acids: CASSLGVAGVTDTQYF. CDR3 nucleotides: TGTGCCAGCAGCTTAGGGGTGGCGGGAGTAACAGATACGCAGTATTTT. The full variable domain, in which reference TRBV7-9 and TRBJ2-3 provide the parts outside the CDR3, is DTGVSQNPRHKITKRGQNVTFRCDPISEHNRLYWYRQTLGQGPEFLTYFQNEAQLEKSRLLSDRFSAERPKGSFSTLEIQRTEQGDSAMYLCASSLGVAGVTDTQYFGPGTRLTVL.